The clone carrying this T cell receptor (beta chain) has at least ten counts. Antigen unknown. The data were obtained in a study of T cells in Graves' hyperthyroidism and ophthalmopathy. Findings and caveats of the study: Before onset, by a median of around six months, the model predicted ophthalmopathy.

Absence of ophthalmopathy progression within 18 months defined stable Graves' hyperthyroidism. Germline V gene data show CDR1 as KGHSH and CDR2 as LQKENI. With 4 bases removed from V and 4 bases from J, the gap between germline ends came to 10 bases. CDR3 length equals 13 residues. Authors of the study amplified TCR beta CDR3 regions from RNA transcripts. Initially, a first-round RT-PCR of the TCR CDR3 employed the HTBI primer set. One entry per CDR3 protein, called by TCRdb with MiXCR from the multiplex PCR reads. The sample records hundreds of thousands of distinct CDR3 sequences, approximately 14% being singletons.

This TCR derives from a woman aged 18-29 years with Graves' hyperthyroidism. The specimen was blood. The chain links TRBV18 to TRBJ1-2, with D possibly being TRBD1 (5 bases). The CDR3 nucleotides are TGTGCCAGCTCACAGTCCGGGGCCTATGGCTACACCTTC. Its translation: CASSQSGAYGYTF.